This passage covers 14 T cell receptor beta chains from one sample sequenced in a study of T cell responses to AZD1222 COVID-19 vaccine. Method: immunoSEQ multiplex PCR; TCRdb's copy keeps in-frame clones and lacks some. The sample records tens of thousands of clones, 92% being singletons. Sequencing was performed on peripheral blood, taken 28 days after the second AZD1222 dose. The receptors were gathered from an adult who received the AZD1222 COVID-19 vaccine.

The J gene is TRBJ2-5, the V gene TRBV5-1, with TRBD2 matching 8 bases. Germline V lookup: CDR1 SGHRS, CDR2 YFSETQ. The trim removed 0 bases at V and 5 bases at J, leaving 9 bases unmatched. This CDR3 is 16 amino acids long. CDR3 coding DNA: TGCGCCAGCAGCTTGGCCGATGAGACGGGAGGGGAGACCCAGTACTTC. Its translation is CASSLADETGGETQYF.

The chain employs TRBV4-3 and TRBJ2-5, with no clear D. V was trimmed by 4 bases and J by 5 bases, leaving 8 bases between them. The length of the CDR3 is 12 residues. CDR1 and CDR2 from the germline V gene are LGHNA and YSLEER. The CDR3 nucleotides are TGCGCCAGCAGCCGGACCGGGGAGACCCAGTACTTC. Protein sequence: CASSRTGETQYF.

This clone was counted once. The chain uses TRBV18 and TRBJ2-5; D not resolved. The CDR3 extends over 13 amino acids. V shed 8 bases and J shed 5 bases, with 15 bases lying between them. Per the germline V gene, CDR1 is KGHSH and CDR2 is LQKENI. As DNA, the CDR3 is TGTGCCAGCCACAAACCGTCCGGGGAGACCCAGTACTTC. It is translated as CASHKPSGETQYF.

The CDR3 protein is CATRPQGKGEQFF. As DNA, the CDR3 is TGTGCCACCAGGCCACAGGGGAAGGGGGAGCAGTTCTTC. The chain joins TRBV24-1 to TRBJ2-1, with 7 bases fitting TRBD1. Germline V CDR1 and CDR2: KGHDR, SFDVKD. V lost 7 bases to trimming and J lost 10 bases; unmatched junction nucleotides: 9. The length of the CDR3 is 13 residues.

The rearrangement joins TRBV19 to TRBJ1-1; D might be TRBD1 (6 bases). The CDR3 is made up of 16 amino acids. Germline CDR1 reads LNHDA; CDR2 reads SQIVND (reference sequence). V lost 7 bases and J 0 bases, leaving 18 bases between the germline ends. CDR3 DNA sequence: TGTGCCAGTACGGAGGGTAAGGGGGGGATGAACACTGAAGCTTTCTTT. As protein: CASTEGKGGMNTEAFF.

J is TRBJ1-2 and V is TRBV5-1; no firm D call. CDR3 size: 17 residues. V lost 2 bases to trimming and J lost 2 bases, with 19 bases between them. CDR1 SGHRS and CDR2 YFSETQ come from the germline V gene. CDR3 sequence: CASSFGYGWTENYGYTF. CDR3 DNA sequence: TGCGCCAGCAGCTTTGGCTACGGATGGACGGAGAACTATGGCTACACCTTC.

In its sample, this clone was seen once. For the CDR3, the DNA is TGTGCCAGCAGTTACTCGAAAGCGGGAAATAACGAGCAGTACTTC. This encodes CASSYSKAGNNEQYF. The chain couples TRBV6-6 to TRBJ2-7, with 7 bases that match TRBD2. Germline CDR1 is MNHNY and CDR2 is SVGAGI (reference sequence). Trimming at V came to 0 bases and at J to 5 bases, leaving 7 bases not matched to a gene. This CDR3 contains 15 residues.

The V call is TRBV18, the J call TRBJ1-5, with 11 nucleotides matching TRBD1. CDR3 length equals 15 residues. The V gene end was trimmed by 5 bases and the J gene end by 6 bases; junction bases not matched to a gene: 6. From germline, CDR1 is KGHSH and CDR2 LQKENI. The CDR3 reads CASSGDRGIGQPQHF. In nucleotides, the CDR3 is TGTGCCAGCTCAGGGGACAGGGGGATCGGTCAGCCCCAGCATTTT.

This sequence joins TRBV5-1 and TRBJ2-5; 7 positions agree with TRBD2. V lost 0 bases to trimming and J lost 2 bases; unmatched junction nucleotides: 10. There are 17 residues in the CDR3. Germline CDR1 is SGHRS and CDR2 is YFSETQ. The CDR3 nucleotides are TGCGCCAGCAGCTTGGCCGTCCTAGCGGATGATCAAGAGACCCAGTACTTC. Its translation is CASSLAVLADDQETQYF.

The chain joins TRBV21-1 to TRBJ1-6; the DNA was not compared with TRBD1, the D call given in the table. TRBV21-1 is tagged as a pseudogene. The CDR3 consists of 18 residues. The DNA for the CDR3 is TGTGCCAGCAGCAAGGTCAGGGAATATCTCGCGGTGGATTCACCCCTCCACTTT. This codes for CASSKVREYLAVDSPLHF.

V and J are TRBV6-5 and TRBJ1-1, with D perhaps TRBD1 (5 bases). V dropped 6 bases and J dropped 4 bases, with 15 bases sitting between them. CDR1 MNHEY and CDR2 SVGAGI come from the germline V gene. The CDR3 consists of 14 residues. The CDR3 region is CASSLRGISTEAFF. CDR3 bases: TGTGCCAGCAGCCTCCGGGGGATCAGCACTGAAGCTTTCTTT.

V usage is TRBV28 and J usage is TRBJ1-2; D is unclear. The CDR3 contains 13 residues. Germline V gives CDR1 MDHEN, CDR2 SYDVKM. Trimming left V 3 bases short and J 5 bases short, with 10 bases between. The CDR3 is CASSFILEYGYTF. In DNA form, the CDR3 reads TGTGCCAGCAGTTTTATTCTGGAGTATGGCTACACCTTC.

Here the CDR3 reads CAWSGTSHLEQYF. The CDR3 DNA reads TGTGCCTGGAGTGGTACTAGCCACCTCGAGCAGTACTTC. The chain combines TRBV30 with TRBJ2-7, with a weak D call TRBD2 (6 bases). The V end was cut by 1 base, the J end by 6 bases, with 13 bases between. The CDR3 loop spans 13 amino acids. In germline, CDR1 is GTSNPN, CDR2 SVGIG (reference sequence). Combining the CDR3 with reference TRBV30 and TRBJ2-7 gives the whole variable domain SQTIHQWPATLVQPVGSPLSLECTVEGTSNPNLYWYRQAAGRGLQLLFYSVGIGQISSEVPQNLSASRPQDRQFILSSKKLLLSDSGFYLCAWSGTSHLEQYFGPGTRLTVT.

This chain links TRBV11-3 with TRBJ2-1, with D possibly TRBD1 on 5 matching bases. Looked up from germline, CDR1 is SGHNT and CDR2 is YENEEA. The CDR3 covers 13 residues. Trimming removed 1 base from V and 4 bases from J, with 5 bases in between. The CDR3 reads CASSLGQYNEQFF. The DNA of the CDR3 is TGTGCCAGCAGCTTAGGACAGTACAATGAGCAGTTCTTC.